This T cell receptor beta chain comes out of a study of blood T cell repertoires in COVID-19. Across the whole study: Both acute and convalescent COVID-19 samples were obtained from the United States, Italy and Spain. T cells, B-cell-depleted T cells, or PBMCs provided the cDNA or gDNA that served as material.

In Seattle, patients joined the study during active infection and were tracked longitudinally. In the authors' methods: The assay estimated nucleated cells by amplifying reference gene primers. The table came from immunoSEQ multiplex PCR; TCRdb's copy has only in-frame clones and leaves some out. That table supplies the V and J calls and clone size; D and trimming were determined from the DNA. The table shows fewer than 350,000 clones, with less than 90% occurring only once. Trimming removed 7 bases at V and 11 bases at J, with 17 bases between. The CDR3 totals 13 residues. The origin of this receptor is a woman younger than 45 with COVID-19, enrolled during active disease. This chain joins TRBV12-3 or TRBV12-4 and TRBJ1-4; weak D call: TRBD1 (6 bases). The material sequenced was peripheral blood. The chain's CDR3 is CASNFDGRGKLFF. The CDR3 DNA sequence: TGTGCCAGCAACTTCGATGGAAGGGGGAAACTGTTTTTT.